A single sample gave rise to the 9 T cell receptor beta chains below, sequenced in a study of blood T cell repertoires in COVID-19. Sequencing was performed with immunoSEQ multiplex PCR; in TCRdb, only in-frame clones are kept and a portion is missing. The repertoire holds 70,000 or so clones, with over 85% as singletons. Sequenced: peripheral blood. These receptors were collected from a man over 45 with acute or convalescent COVID-19.

The chain links TRBV5-1 to TRBJ1-5; 10 positions agree with TRBD1. Germline V CDR1 and CDR2: SGHRS, YFSETQ. The CDR3 is 14 residues long. Unmatched junction bases numbered 2, after V lost 3 bases and J lost 5 bases. The CDR3 loop reads CASSYGTGDQPQHF. DNA of the CDR3: TGCGCCAGCAGCTATGGGACAGGGGATCAGCCCCAGCATTTT.

The V gene is TRBV6-6, the J gene TRBJ1-4; D is possibly TRBD1 (5 bases). The CDR3 has 15 amino acids. Trimming stripped 6 bases from V and 3 bases from J, with 14 bases between. Germline CDR1 is MNHNY and CDR2 is SVGAGI (reference sequence). The CDR3, as DNA: TGTGCCAGCAGGCCCCAGGGTTTGGCTAATGAAAAACTGTTTTTT. This gives the protein CASRPQGLANEKLFF.

This clone appeared a single time. The chain carries TRBV7-2 and TRBJ2-2; TRBD2 is a possible D gene (5 bases). Germline CDR1 is SGHTA and CDR2 is FQGNSA. The CDR3 spans 14 residues. V lost 4 bases, J lost 6 bases, and 12 bases lay in between. In DNA, the CDR3 is TGTGCCAGCAGCTCGGACTCTTGGTCCGGGGAGCTGTTTTTT. This gives the protein CASSSDSWSGELFF.

This clone was seen just once. The genes are TRBV9 and TRBJ2-1, with 9 positions matching TRBD2. CDR1 is SGDLS, CDR2 YYNGEE, per germline. This CDR3 has 18 residues. The V and J ends lost 3 bases and 0 bases, in that order; junction bases with no gene match: 10. CDR3 sequence reads: CASSADSGGASSYNEQFF. The CDR3 DNA sequence: TGTGCCAGCAGCGCAGATAGCGGGGGCGCGAGCTCCTACAATGAGCAGTTCTTC.

In its sample, this clone was seen a few times. The chain combines TRBV3-1 (or the pseudogene TRBV3-2) with TRBJ1-5; 7 bases match TRBD1. The germline gives CDR1 LGHDT, CDR2 YNNKEL (reference sequence). This CDR3 is 13 amino acids long. The trim removed 4 bases at V and 6 bases at J, leaving 3 bases unmatched. The CDR3 DNA sequence: TGTGCCAGCAGCCCGGACAGGTTTCAGCCCCAGCATTTT. This sequence encodes CASSPDRFQPQHF.

The chain has TRBV7-2 and TRBJ1-2; D possibly corresponds to TRBD1 (5 bases). Trimming pared 1 base from V and 5 bases from J, leaving 11 bases between. The germline CDR1 and CDR2 sequences are SGHTA and FQGNSA. This CDR3 is 14 amino acids long. The CDR3 here is CASSLDTGDYGYTF. The CDR3 DNA reads as TGTGCCAGCAGCTTAGATACAGGTGATTATGGCTACACCTTC.

The gene calls are TRBV9 and TRBJ2-3, with 9 bases identical to TRBD1. V trimming: 0 bases; J trimming: 2 bases; junction bases outside the gene matches: 7. CDR1 and CDR2 (germline): SGDLS, YYNGEE. The CDR3 consists of 17 residues. The CDR3 reads CASSVGSGTGITDTQYF. CDR3 bases: TGTGCCAGCAGCGTAGGATCCGGGACAGGGATCACAGATACGCAGTATTTT.

This clone has only a few counts. The chain carries TRBV7-8 and TRBJ2-5, with D possibly TRBD2 on 5 matching bases. CDR3 length equals 16 residues. V gave up 2 bases and J gave up 0 bases, with 13 bases separating them. Germline values: CDR1 SGHVS, CDR2 FQNEAQ. CDR3 residues: CASSLMMAGNQETQYF. The CDR3 DNA is TGTGCCAGCAGCTTAATGATGGCGGGCAACCAAGAGACCCAGTACTTC.

This rearrangement joins TRBV20-1 to TRBJ1-6; 9 bases are shared with TRBD1. The CDR3 covers 15 residues. Germline V gene lookup returns CDR1 DFQATT and CDR2 SNEGSKA (reference sequence). Trimming took 3 bases from V and 7 from J; bases not matched to a gene: 7. The CDR3 sequence: CSASDPGQGNSPLHF. The DNA for the CDR3 is TGCAGTGCTAGTGACCCCGGACAGGGGAATTCACCCCTCCACTTT.